This T cell receptor (beta chain) was found in a study of Graves' ophthalmopathy and Graves' hyperthyroidism. Using RNA transcripts, the TCR beta CDR3 regions were amplified. HTBI primers were used in a first-round RT-PCR, which preceded a second-round multiplex PCR. TCRdb passed the multiplex PCR reads through MiXCR, listing each CDR3 protein once. The sample shows about 700,000 distinct CDR3 sequences, 35% to 50% of them seen only once. This clonotype was detected only once. J lost 11 bases, V lost 2 bases, and 4 bases had no gene match. The CDR3 consists of 12 residues. Per germline, CDR1 SGHKS and CDR2 YYEKEE (reference sequence).

Material for sequencing was peripheral blood. The clonotype originates from an adult man with Graves' ophthalmopathy. This sequence joins TRBV5-5 and TRBJ1-3; the match to TRBD1 covers 7 bases. The CDR3 DNA follows: TGTGCCAGCAGCTTAGTGGGGACAGCCATATATTTT. This encodes CASSLVGTAIYF.